The sequence of this T cell receptor (beta chain) was determined in a study of CD8+ T cells in alopecia areata. The authors extracted RNA and reverse transcribed it into cDNA as the sequencing template. Repertoires were generated with immunoSEQ multiplex PCR, while TCRdb's copy carries only in-frame clones and drops some. Among a few hundred thousand clones, 60% were seen once, and the ten largest hold 0.75% to 0.95%. Treatment of the sample: oral pan-JAK inhibitor, 5-10 mg twice daily. As concerns this clone: The antigen remains unidentified.

The study's findings and limits: Among the 100 top clones, expanded CD8+ clones, like scalp clonality, were significantly decreased by tofacitinib.

The germline gives CDR1 SGDLS, CDR2 YYNGEE. This CDR3 is built from 15 residues. V lost 4 bases and J lost 7; bases outside the gene matches: 11. V usage is TRBV9 and J usage is TRBJ1-2; 9 bases agree with TRBD1. The source was CD4+ T cells sorted from blood, collected around week 53, from a patient treated with tofacitinib. The receptor was derived from a human donor with alopecia areata. CDR3 region: CASSSSGQGFGGYTF. Written as DNA, the CDR3 is TGTGCCAGCAGCTCCTCGGGACAGGGCTTTGGTGGCTACACCTTC.